This TCR beta chain was recorded in a study of blood T cell repertoires in COVID-19. Authors' analysis steps: Counts of nucleated cells, estimated from reference gene primer amplification, were obtained. The repertoire was sequenced with immunoSEQ multiplex PCR; TCRdb's copy has only in-frame clones and lacks some. D and trimming come from the DNA, and the V and J calls and clone size come from that table. The sample holds 65,000 to 95,000 clones, roughly 90% seen once. This TCR derives from a man in his fifties or sixties with active COVID-19. The sequencing input was peripheral blood.

Here the CDR3 reads CASSQGQVGQPQHF. The CDR3 DNA follows: TGTGCCAGCAGCCAAGGACAGGTCGGTCAGCCCCAGCATTTT. V gene TRBV14 combines with J gene TRBJ1-5, with D perhaps matching TRBD1 (6 bases). CDR3 size: 14 residues. Looked up from germline, CDR1 is SGHDN and CDR2 is FVKESK. Trimming pared 1 base from V and 6 bases from J, leaving 10 bases between.